This T cell receptor (beta chain) stems from a study of blood T cell repertoires in COVID-19. Background on the study: Italy, Spain and the United States were the sources of the convalescent and acute COVID-19 samples. From T cells, B-cell-depleted T cells, or PBMCs came the material, which was cDNA or gDNA.

CDR3 length: 13 amino acids. Trimming left V 3 bases short and J 3 bases short, with 8 bases between. Per the germline V gene, CDR1 is SGHTA and CDR2 is FQGNSA. This clone appeared a single time. Per the authors' pipeline: Estimation of nucleated cell counts was performed using reference gene primer amplification. The data were produced by immunoSEQ multiplex PCR, yet TCRdb's version contains in-frame clones alone and is incomplete. The DNA was the basis for D and trimming; V, J and clone size are from that table. The sample has 230,000 or so clones, approximately 80% seen once; the top ten hold about 20%.

Sequenced: peripheral blood. This sequence originates from a man aged 30 to 39 with active or convalescent COVID-19. The chain joins TRBV7-2 to TRBJ2-5; unclear D gene. The CDR3 DNA sequence: TGTGCCAGCAGCTTCGAACAAAAAGAGACCCAGTACTTC. It is translated as CASSFEQKETQYF.